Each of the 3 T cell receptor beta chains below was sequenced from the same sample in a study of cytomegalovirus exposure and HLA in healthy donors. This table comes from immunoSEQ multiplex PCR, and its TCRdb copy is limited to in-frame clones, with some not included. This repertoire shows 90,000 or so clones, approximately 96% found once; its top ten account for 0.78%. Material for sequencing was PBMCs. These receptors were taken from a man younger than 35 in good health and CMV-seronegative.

The CDR3: CASSQGLAGTFSSYNEQFF. CDR3 bases: TGTGCCAGCAGCCAGGGACTAGCGGGAACCTTTAGCTCCTACAATGAGCAGTTCTTC. V gene TRBV7-9 combines with J gene TRBJ2-1, with 13 nucleotides matching TRBD2. The trim removed 5 bases at V and 0 bases at J, leaving 10 bases unmatched. This CDR3 is 19 amino acids long. Germline CDR1 and CDR2: SEHNR and FQNEAQ (reference sequence).

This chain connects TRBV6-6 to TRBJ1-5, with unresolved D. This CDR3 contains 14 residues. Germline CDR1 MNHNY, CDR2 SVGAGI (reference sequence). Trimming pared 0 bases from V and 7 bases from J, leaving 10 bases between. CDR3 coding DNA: TGTGCCAGCAGTTACTCGGAGGGTTGGCAGCCCCAGCATTTT. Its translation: CASSYSEGWQPQHF.

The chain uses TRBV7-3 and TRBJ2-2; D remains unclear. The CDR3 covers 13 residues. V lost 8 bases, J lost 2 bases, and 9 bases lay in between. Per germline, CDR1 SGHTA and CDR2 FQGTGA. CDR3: CASQDTNTGELFF. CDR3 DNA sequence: TGTGCCAGCCAAGACACTAACACCGGGGAGCTGTTTTTT.